The 28 T cell receptor beta chains below were found in one sample sequenced in a study of early T cells in non-severe SARS-CoV-2 infection. TCRdb passed the 5' RACE reads through MiXCR, listing each CDR3 protein once. This sample has tens of thousands of distinct CDR3 sequences; approximately 10% occur once, and the top ten carry under 4.5%. This material consisted of whole blood, taken at baseline. Every receptor here comes from an adult who was a healthcare worker with PCR-confirmed SARS-CoV-2 infection or an uninfected control (not recorded which).

The chain links TRBV4-1 to TRBJ2-5; 7 bases map to TRBD2. Per the germline V gene, CDR1 is MGHRA and CDR2 is YSYEKL. CDR3 length: 15 residues. V shed 3 bases and J 0 bases; nucleotides not matched to a gene: 4. The CDR3 is CASSQGGSHQETQYF. CDR3 sequence (DNA): TGCGCCAGCAGCCAGGGGGGGAGCCACCAAGAGACCCAGTACTTC.

This clonotype has more than one count but fewer than ten. The chain has TRBV4-1 and TRBJ2-2; TRBD1 or TRBD2 may be the D gene (6 bases each). V dropped 6 bases and J dropped 3 bases, with 14 bases sitting between them. This CDR3 is built from 15 residues. The germline V gene encodes CDR1 MGHRA and CDR2 YSYEKL. The CDR3 DNA is TGCGCCAGCAGTACCGGGGGCCTAGACACCGGGGAGCTGTTTTTT. This codes for CASSTGGLDTGELFF.

This clonotype turned up a few times. The V call is TRBV2, the J call TRBJ2-7; tentative D call: TRBD1 (6 bases). This CDR3 has 13 residues. Germline V gene lookup returns CDR1 SNHLY and CDR2 FYNNEI. Trimming cost V 5 bases and J 7 bases, with 15 bases left between them. As DNA, the CDR3 is TGTGCCAGCAGTCGACAGGACTGGTGGGAGCAGTACTTC. Its protein is CASSRQDWWEQYF.

The table lists this clonotype with many counts. The V call is TRBV14, the J call TRBJ1-1; tentatively, D is TRBD1 (6 bases). Deletions cut 3 bases from V and 2 bases from J, with 13 bases between. The germline V gene has CDR1 SGHDN and CDR2 FVKESK. The CDR3 runs 15 residues. As DNA, the CDR3 is TGTGCCAGCAGCCACCTGGGACACTTAAACACTGAAGCTTTCTTT. It yields the protein CASSHLGHLNTEAFF.

This clonotype was counted a few times. The DNA is left out, because the CDR3 cannot be placed on it with certainty; the CDR3 is given as TCRdb lists it. The chain joins TRBV6-1 to TRBJ2-5; the listed D gene, TRBD2, was not tested against the DNA. From its first to its last residue, the CDR3 has 15 amino acids. The germline CDR1 and CDR2 sequences are MNHNS and SASEGT. The chain's CDR3 is CASSTSLAGGETQYF.

This chain uses TRBV5-5 with TRBJ2-5; no firm D call. Germline lookup yields CDR1 SGHKS and CDR2 YYEKEE (reference sequence). The CDR3 runs 15 residues. Between the trimmed V and J ends, which lost 0 bases and 7 bases, there was a span of 16 bases. The CDR3 loop reads CASSLVNSLVVTQYF. The CDR3, as DNA: TGTGCCAGCAGCTTGGTTAACAGCTTAGTAGTGACCCAGTACTTC. The whole variable domain, filled in from reference TRBV5-5 and TRBJ2-5, reads DAGVTQSPTHLIKTRGQQVTLRCSPISGHKSVSWYQQVLGQGPQFIFQYYEKEERGRGNFPDRFSARQFPNYSSELNVNALLLGDSALYLCASSLVNSLVVTQYFGPGTRLLVL.

The chain recombines TRBV29-1 with TRBJ2-7; no firm D call. V gave up 1 base and J gave up 3 bases, with 4 bases separating them. The CDR3 spans 11 residues. Germline values: CDR1 SQVTM, CDR2 ANQGSEA. CDR3 in DNA: TGCAGCGTTGAAGGTCACTACGAGCAGTACTTC. It is translated as CSVEGHYEQYF.

This clonotype was recorded at least ten times. The chain employs TRBV5-1 and TRBJ2-6; D may correspond to TRBD1 or TRBD2 (5 bases each). Germline V CDR1 and CDR2: SGHRS, YFSETQ. The CDR3 spans 16 residues. V lost 6 bases to trimming and J lost 2 bases, with 15 bases between them. The CDR3 reads CASKEAGTAGANVLTF. Written as DNA, the CDR3 is TGCGCCAGCAAGGAGGCAGGGACGGCTGGGGCCAACGTCCTGACTTTC.

In this sample, this clonotype turned up a few times. This chain connects TRBV5-8 to TRBJ2-6, with D hard to call. The CDR3 consists of 15 residues. The germline gives CDR1 SGHTS, CDR2 YDEGEE. Trimming shortened V by 4 bases and J by 1 base, and 9 bases separated the two germline ends. CDR3 sequence: CASSNDLSGANVLTF. The DNA of the CDR3 is TGTGCCAGCAGCAACGACTTATCTGGGGCCAACGTCCTGACTTTC. The full variable domain, with the rest looked up from reference TRBV5-8 and TRBJ2-6, is EAGVTQSPTHLIKTRGQQATLRCSPISGHTSVYWYQQALGLGLQFLLWYDEGEERNRGNFPPRFSGRQFPNYSSELNVNALELEDSALYLCASSNDLSGANVLTFGAGSRLTVL.

The chain uses TRBV5-4 and TRBJ2-3, with 10 bases lining up with TRBD1. The ends lost 5 bases at V and 5 bases at J; junction bases unmatched: 8. This CDR3 contains 15 residues. CDR1 SGHNT and CDR2 YYREEE come from the germline V gene (reference sequence). The DNA for the CDR3 is TGTGCCAGCAGACCGACAGGGGGCGCGGGAGATACGCAGTATTTT. It specifies CASRPTGGAGDTQYF. Using reference TRBV5-4 and TRBJ2-3 for the parts outside the CDR3, the full variable domain is ETGVTQSPTHLIKTRGQQVTLRCSSQSGHNTVSWYQQALGQGPQFIFQYYREEENGRGNFPPRFSGLQFPNYSSELNVNALELDDSALYLCASRPTGGAGDTQYFGPGTRLTVL.

In its sample, this clonotype was seen a few times. The chain uses TRBV7-3 and TRBJ1-1; D ambiguous. Trimming stripped 5 bases from V and 2 bases from J, with 12 bases between. This CDR3 is built from 14 residues. CDR1 SGHTA and CDR2 FQGTGA come from the germline V gene. In nucleotides, the CDR3 is TGTGCCAGCAGCCGAGATGCTGTAAACACTGAAGCTTTCTTT. Its protein product is CASSRDAVNTEAFF.

Many counts were recorded for this clonotype. V gene TRBV18 combines with J gene TRBJ2-1, with no clear D. The CDR3 is made up of 14 amino acids. V was cut by 3 bases and J by 10 bases, with 16 bases left in between. The V gene's germline CDR1 is KGHSH and CDR2 LQKENI. The CDR3 DNA reads as TGTGCCAGCTCACCGTGGAGCCAGGCGAAAGAGCAGTTCTTC. It codes for CASSPWSQAKEQFF. Complete variable domain (other parts from reference TRBV18 and TRBJ2-1): NAGVMQNPRHLVRRRGQEARLRCSPMKGHSHVYWYRQLPEEGLKFMVYLQKENIIDESGMPKERFSAEFPKEGPSILRIQQVVRGDSAAYFCASSPWSQAKEQFFGPGTRLTVL.

The rearrangement uses TRBV29-1 and TRBJ1-2; possibly TRBD1 for D (5 bases). V dropped 2 bases and J dropped 4 bases, with 14 bases sitting between them. CDR3 size: 14 residues. Germline CDR1 reads SQVTM; CDR2 reads ANQGSEA. DNA for the CDR3: TGCAGCGTTGAATTACCCGACAGCCCCTATGGCTACACCTTC. It encodes CSVELPDSPYGYTF.

This sequence joins TRBV11-2 and TRBJ2-4, with D perhaps TRBD1 (6 bases). Trimming removed 5 bases at V and 9 bases at J, with 14 bases between. The CDR3 loop spans 13 amino acids. CDR1 is SGHAT, CDR2 FQNNGV, per germline. Here the CDR3 DNA reads TGTGCCAGCAGCAGCAGGGGTGGGAGCATTCAGTACTTC. It is translated as CASSSRGGSIQYF.

This clonotype was seen repeatedly, ten times or more. V usage is TRBV5-1 and J usage is TRBJ1-1; no clear D gene. The CDR3 loop spans 12 amino acids. CDR1 and CDR2 (germline): SGHRS, YFSETQ. Deletions cut 4 bases from V and 6 bases from J, with 10 bases between. The CDR3: CASSPPDAEAFF. The CDR3 bases are TGCGCCAGCAGCCCCCCCGACGCTGAAGCTTTCTTT.

This clonotype was counted only a few times. CDR3 coding DNA: TGTGCCAGCTCACCCTCGGGACAGGGCGCTTACGAGCAGTACTTC. Translating gives CASSPSGQGAYEQYF. This sequence joins TRBV18 and TRBJ2-7, with TRBD1 matching 9 bases. Germline V gene lookup returns CDR1 KGHSH and CDR2 LQKENI. V lost 3 bases to trimming and J lost 4 bases; unmatched junction nucleotides: 7. This CDR3 region has 15 residues.

This chain uses TRBV5-4 with TRBJ2-3, with D unclear. The CDR3 runs 14 residues. CDR1 SGHNT and CDR2 YYREEE come from the germline V gene (reference sequence). Between the trimmed V and J ends, which lost 0 bases and 4 bases, there was a span of 9 bases. The DNA for the CDR3 is TGTGCCAGCAGCTTGGATCCACCTTCAGATACGCAGTATTTT. It translates to CASSLDPPSDTQYF. Filled out from reference TRBV5-4 and TRBJ2-3, the complete variable domain reads ETGVTQSPTHLIKTRGQQVTLRCSSQSGHNTVSWYQQALGQGPQFIFQYYREEENGRGNFPPRFSGLQFPNYSSELNVNALELDDSALYLCASSLDPPSDTQYFGPGTRLTVL.

J is TRBJ2-3 and V is TRBV20-1; 8 bases line up with TRBD2. This CDR3 is built from 13 residues. Germline CDR1 reads DFQATT; CDR2 reads SNEGSKA (reference sequence). Trimming cost V 5 bases and J 5 bases; bases outside gene matches: 6. The CDR3 loop reads CSAAGRGGDTQYF. The CDR3 nucleotides are TGCAGTGCTGCCGGACGGGGGGGAGATACGCAGTATTTT.

Many counts were recorded for this clonotype. The chain is built from TRBV20-1 and TRBJ1-1; possible D gene TRBD1, 6 bases. The CDR3 runs 13 residues. V lost 7 bases and J lost 5, with 17 bases in between. CDR1 DFQATT and CDR2 SNEGSKA come from the germline V gene (reference sequence). CDR3 amino acids: CSVRGAGMTEAFF. The CDR3 DNA follows: TGCAGTGTCCGGGGGGCAGGGATGACTGAAGCTTTCTTT.

The chain is built from TRBV3-1 and TRBJ2-7; a weak D match, TRBD1 (5 bases). Germline values: CDR1 LGHDT, CDR2 YNNKEL (reference sequence). Deletions cut 0 bases from V and 5 bases from J, with 14 bases between. The length of the CDR3 is 15 residues. The CDR3 is CASSQEWGRPHEQYF. CDR3 DNA sequence: TGTGCCAGCAGCCAAGAATGGGGCAGGCCCCACGAGCAGTACTTC.

This clonotype was seen many times. The J gene is TRBJ1-5, the V gene TRBV18; D gene ambiguous. Looked up from germline, CDR1 is KGHSH and CDR2 is LQKENI. The CDR3 runs to 14 residues. Trimming cost V 6 bases and J 0 bases, with 9 bases left between them. The CDR3 DNA reads as TGTGCCAGCTCCCTCGCGGATAGCAATCAGCCCCAGCATTTT. Its translation is CASSLADSNQPQHF. Looking up the rest from reference TRBV18 and TRBJ1-5 gives the full variable domain: NAGVMQNPRHLVRRRGQEARLRCSPMKGHSHVYWYRQLPEEGLKFMVYLQKENIIDESGMPKERFSAEFPKEGPSILRIQQVVRGDSAAYFCASSLADSNQPQHFGDGTRLSIL.

The chain uses TRBV12-3 or TRBV12-4 and TRBJ2-2; no reliable D call. V lost 3 bases and J lost 6, with 5 bases in between. The CDR3 consists of 12 residues. DNA for the CDR3: TGTGCCAGCAGTTTTTGGTCCGGGGAGCTGTTTTTT. Amino acids: CASSFWSGELFF.

The chain combines TRBV9 with TRBJ2-5, with 13 bases aligning to TRBD2. CDR1 is SGDLS and CDR2 is YYNGEE in the germline V gene. With 0 bases clipped from V and 4 bases from J, the junction kept 3 bases outside the gene matches. This CDR3 contains 16 residues. The CDR3 here is CASSVGLAGGGETQYF. The DNA for the CDR3 is TGTGCCAGCAGCGTAGGACTAGCGGGAGGAGGAGAGACCCAGTACTTC.

The chain links TRBV29-1 to TRBJ2-1; 8 positions agree with TRBD2. Trimming took 0 bases from V and 0 from J; bases not matched to a gene: 4. CDR1 SQVTM and CDR2 ANQGSEA come from the germline V gene. The CDR3 loop spans 16 amino acids. CDR3 amino acids: CSVEDTGTSSYNEQFF. Written as DNA, the CDR3 is TGCAGCGTTGAAGATACTGGGACTAGCTCCTACAATGAGCAGTTCTTC.

This clonotype was seen ten or more times. The chain links TRBV19 to TRBJ2-1, with 7 bases matching TRBD1. The CDR3 covers 16 residues. CDR1 LNHDA and CDR2 SQIVND come from the germline V gene (reference sequence). Trimming removed 6 bases from V and 9 bases from J; junction bases left unmatched: 17. CDR3 coding DNA: TGTGCCAGTAGCATCTTCAAAGGGGGCTCCTCAGGTGAGCAGTTCTTC. It yields the protein CASSIFKGGSSGEQFF.

This clonotype was seen more than once but under ten times. V and J are TRBV12-3 or TRBV12-4 and TRBJ2-2; 7 nucleotides align to TRBD1. The CDR3 totals 16 residues. V lost 3 bases, J lost 4 bases, and 8 bases stayed unmatched. The CDR3 region is CASSLPGTVLTGELFF. Written as DNA, the CDR3 is TGTGCCAGCAGTTTGCCTGGGACAGTACTCACCGGGGAGCTGTTTTTT.

At least ten counts were recorded for this clonotype. The chain joins TRBV7-9 to TRBJ1-1; D is undetermined. The CDR3 sequence is 15 residues long. CDR1 and CDR2 from the germline V gene are SEHNR and FQNEAQ (reference sequence). With 5 bases removed from V and 1 base from J, the gap between germline ends came to 14 bases. The CDR3 nucleotides are TGTGCCAGCAGCGATTTGGACTTACCGAACACTGAAGCTTTCTTT. Translated: CASSDLDLPNTEAFF.

V usage is TRBV30 and J usage is TRBJ2-7; D is possibly TRBD1 (5 bases). Trimming removed 5 bases from V and 2 bases from J, with 19 bases in between. Germline V gene data show CDR1 as GTSNPN and CDR2 as SVGIG (reference sequence). The CDR3 length is 15 residues. CDR3 nucleotide sequence: TGTGCCTGGTCCGCTTTCCCAGGGAAAGCCTACGAGCAGTACTTC. Residues: CAWSAFPGKAYEQYF.